This TCR beta chain was sequenced for a study of blood T cell repertoires in COVID-19. CDR3 length: 12 amino acids. Trimming shortened V by 4 bases and J by 6 bases, and 7 bases separated the two germline ends. Profiled with immunoSEQ multiplex PCR; TCRdb holds only in-frame clones, not every one. The sample comprises over 130,000 clones, about 82% of which are singletons, and 4.5% rests with the top ten. Input material: peripheral blood. The chain joins TRBV12-3 or TRBV12-4 to TRBJ1-5, with unresolved D. This sequence originates from a woman over 75 with active or convalescent COVID-19. In nucleotides, the CDR3 is TGTGCCAGCAGTTCGTTCGGTCAGCCCCAGCATTTT. It codes for CASSSFGQPQHF.